Below are 28 T cell receptor beta chains sequenced from a single sample in a study of human T cells and chemical hapten exposure. MiXCR, run by TCRdb on the RACE reads, gives a single entry per CDR3 protein. The profile shows under 75,000 distinct CDR3 sequences, around 10% of them singletons. Described time point: patch test 3, about 24 weeks after DPC sensitization. Described treatment: therapeutic diphenylcyclopropenone sensitization with weekly scalp DPC. Specimen: whole blood, collected in connection with sensitization to the hapten diphenylcyclopropenone (DPC). All receptors derive from a woman between 50 and 59 years old with alopecia areata. Some clones in this sample may be carry-over from other donors' samples.

V gene TRBV11-2 combines with J gene TRBJ2-7, with 9 bases that match TRBD1. CDR1 and CDR2 from the germline V gene are SGHAT and FQNNGV. J lost 3 bases, V lost 5 bases, and 8 bases had no gene match. The CDR3 consists of 15 residues. CDR3 bases: TGTGCCAGCAGCGCAGACAGGGGGTTTTTCTACGAGCAGTACTTC. Its protein product is CASSADRGFFYEQYF.

This clonotype was found a few times. This chain uses TRBV28 with TRBJ2-5; TRBD2 aligns across 7 bases. Germline trimming cut 11 bases from V and 3 bases from J; bases unmatched to any gene: 6. Per the germline V gene, CDR1 is MDHEN and CDR2 is SYDVKM. The CDR3 has 12 residues. DNA of the CDR3: TGTGCCGGGGGGGGTATCGAAGAGACCCAGTACTTC. Protein: CAGGGIEETQYF.

Many counts were recorded for this clonotype. In DNA form, the CDR3 reads TGTGCCAGCAGCTTGGCCCCAGGGGCCGAGGAGACCCAGTACTTC. Encoded protein: CASSLAPGAEETQYF. The chain uses TRBV5-5 and TRBJ2-5; weak D call: TRBD1 (6 bases). From germline, CDR1 is SGHKS and CDR2 YYEKEE (reference sequence). The CDR3 runs to 15 residues. V shed 0 bases and J shed 5 bases, with 14 bases lying between them.

The chain links TRBV7-9 to TRBJ2-6; D gene ambiguous. Between the trimmed V and J ends, which lost 2 bases and 0 bases, there was a span of 8 bases. Germline CDR1 and CDR2: SEHNR and FQNEAQ (reference sequence). The CDR3 has 16 residues. CDR3 coding DNA: TGTGCCAGCAGCTTAATCACCAGCTCTGGGGCCAACGTCCTGACTTTC. The encoded protein is CASSLITSSGANVLTF.

Ten or more counts support this clonotype. The chain carries TRBV27 and TRBJ1-4; D perhaps matches TRBD1 (6 bases). Trimming removed 4 bases from V and 7 bases from J, with 16 bases in between. The CDR3 loop spans 15 amino acids. Per the germline V gene, CDR1 is MNHEY and CDR2 is SMNVEV (reference sequence). This CDR3 is CASSSLQGTSEKLFF. CDR3 sequence (DNA): TGTGCCAGCAGTTCCCTACAGGGAACGAGTGAAAAACTGTTTTTT.

This clonotype was detected only a few times. The genes are TRBV7-2 and TRBJ2-3, with a tentative D call TRBD1 (6 bases). Looked up from germline, CDR1 is SGHTA and CDR2 is FQGNSA. This CDR3 contains 15 residues. V was pared by 0 bases and J by 2 bases, with 9 bases between. The CDR3 sequence: CASSLAGATTDTQYF. The CDR3 DNA is TGTGCCAGCAGCTTAGCGGGGGCGACCACAGATACGCAGTATTTT.

This clonotype was seen repeatedly, ten times or more. The chain recombines TRBV3-1 with TRBJ2-2; D is unclear. V lost 3 bases and J lost 3, with 11 bases in between. The germline gives CDR1 LGHDT, CDR2 YNNKEL (reference sequence). This CDR3 region has 15 residues. CDR3 nucleotide sequence: TGTGCCAGCAGCCATGGGCCCGGGTACACCGGGGAGCTGTTTTTT. It specifies CASSHGPGYTGELFF.

The gene calls are TRBV3-1 and TRBJ2-2; D uncertain. The CDR3 runs 14 residues. V lost 1 base, J lost 5 bases, and 8 bases lay in between. Per the germline V gene, CDR1 is LGHDT and CDR2 is YNNKEL (reference sequence). As DNA, the CDR3 is TGTGCCAGCAGCCAAGGGGTAAAAACCGGGGAGCTGTTTTTT. This sequence encodes CASSQGVKTGELFF.

V and J are TRBV28 and TRBJ2-3; the D is unclear. Per germline, CDR1 MDHEN and CDR2 SYDVKM. The CDR3 is 14 amino acids. V was shortened by 7 bases and J by 2 bases, with 13 bases between the two germline ends. The CDR3 loop is CASTWAFSTDTQYF. The CDR3 nucleotides are TGTGCCAGCACCTGGGCCTTTTCCACAGATACGCAGTATTTT.

This clonotype was counted at least ten times. This rearrangement joins TRBV12-3 or TRBV12-4 to TRBJ1-5; 8 bases fit TRBD1. After removal of 6 bases from V and 5 bases from J, the junction contained 12 bases not matched to a gene. CDR3 length equals 16 residues. The CDR3 nucleotides are TGTGCCAGCAGCGCAGGGGGCTCATTCCGCGATCAGCCCCAGCATTTT. It encodes CASSAGGSFRDQPQHF.

At least ten counts were recorded for this clonotype. The chain uses TRBV6-4 and TRBJ1-6; weak D call: TRBD1 (5 bases). Trimming shortened V by 6 bases and J by 9 bases, and 12 bases separated the two germline ends. This CDR3 contains 13 residues. CDR1 MRHNA and CDR2 SNTAGT come from the germline V gene. The CDR3 region has the DNA TGTGCCAGCAGAGCCGGGACGGGTTCACCCCTCCACTTT. Encoded protein: CASRAGTGSPLHF.

V gene TRBV4-1 combines with J gene TRBJ2-1; maybe TRBD2 (6 bases). CDR1 and CDR2 from the germline V gene are MGHRA and YSYEKL. The ends were cut back, 4 bases at V and 9 bases at J, with 16 bases in the middle. There are 14 residues in the CDR3. The CDR3 reads CASSPADGRTEQFF. CDR3 nucleotides: TGCGCCAGCAGCCCCGCGGACGGGAGAACTGAGCAGTTCTTC.

This clonotype was recorded at least ten times. The V call is TRBV20-1, the J call TRBJ2-7; no clear D. The CDR3 consists of 14 residues. Trimming pared 6 bases from V and 2 bases from J, leaving 17 bases between. CDR1 and CDR2 from the germline V gene are DFQATT and SNEGSKA (reference sequence). The CDR3 is CSAYPPDGTYEQYF. The CDR3 DNA sequence: TGCAGTGCCTATCCCCCGGACGGCACCTACGAGCAGTACTTC.

This clonotype has more than one count but fewer than ten. The genes are TRBV7-6 and TRBJ2-1, with 7 positions matching TRBD1. Germline CDR1 SGHVS, CDR2 FNYEAQ. V dropped 2 bases and J dropped 7; count of bases not matched to a gene: 11. The CDR3 extends over 16 amino acids. The CDR3 nucleotides are TGTGCCAGCAGCTTACAGACAGGGTCCCCCAGGAATGAGCAGTTCTTC. It codes for CASSLQTGSPRNEQFF.

The table lists this clonotype with many counts. The gene calls are TRBV18 and TRBJ1-5, with TRBD1 identical over 8 bases. This CDR3 has 13 amino acids. V shed 3 bases and J 8 bases; nucleotides not matched to a gene: 3. Germline assignment: CDR1 KGHSH and CDR2 LQKENI. CDR3 bases: TGTGCCAGCTCACCCACAGGGGGGGAGCCCCAGCATTTT. Its protein product is CASSPTGGEPQHF.

Many counts were recorded for this clonotype. V and J are TRBV5-1 and TRBJ1-1, with 7 bases fitting TRBD1. V was pared by 7 bases and J by 1 base, with 13 bases of the junction left unmatched. The CDR3 has 16 amino acids. Germline V CDR1 and CDR2: SGHRS, YFSETQ. CDR3 sequence reads: CASLPQQGRGNTEAFF. CDR3 in DNA: TGCGCCAGCCTGCCCCAACAGGGGCGTGGGAACACTGAAGCTTTCTTT.

The chain has TRBV3-1 and TRBJ2-1; no firm D call. Germline CDR1 reads LGHDT; CDR2 reads YNNKEL (reference sequence). V was trimmed by 4 bases and J by 10 bases, leaving 14 bases between them. The CDR3 has 13 amino acids. In DNA, the CDR3 is TGTGCCAGCAGCCCAACTCCCCCACAGGAGCAGTTCTTC. Translating gives CASSPTPPQEQFF.

This clonotype was seen more than once but under ten times. CDR3 coding DNA: TGTGCCAGTAGTATAGAGGCGGCCAGGAATCAGCCCCAGCATTTT. Translated, it gives CASSIEAARNQPQHF. The chain employs TRBV19 and TRBJ1-5; D is unresolved. V lost 0 bases to trimming and J lost 4 bases, with 10 bases between them. This CDR3 comprises 15 residues. Germline V gene lookup returns CDR1 LNHDA and CDR2 SQIVND (reference sequence).

This clonotype was found a few times. V is TRBV4-3 and J is TRBJ2-7; 8 bases fit TRBD1. The CDR3 consists of 18 residues. V shed 1 base and J 2 bases; nucleotides not matched to a gene: 13. Per the germline V gene, CDR1 is LGHNA and CDR2 is YSLEER. For the CDR3, the DNA is TGCGCCAGCAGCCAAGTTTTCACGGCAGGGGGCACAACCTACGAGCAGTACTTC. Translating gives CASSQVFTAGGTTYEQYF.

The chain's CDR3 is CASSPSRGDDTEAFF. CDR3 DNA: TGTGCCAGCAGCCCTAGCCGAGGGGACGACACTGAAGCTTTCTTT. V gene TRBV11-3 combines with J gene TRBJ1-1, with a possible D match to TRBD1 (5 bases). Germline values: CDR1 SGHNT, CDR2 YENEEA. Trimming cost V 5 bases and J 3 bases, with 16 bases left between them. This CDR3 contains 15 residues.

This clonotype occurred a few times. The gene calls are TRBV7-2 and TRBJ2-3, with TRBD2 matching 7 bases. V trimming: 8 bases; J trimming: 4 bases; junction bases outside the gene matches: 6. The CDR3 length is 13 residues. Germline V CDR1 and CDR2: SGHTA, FQGNSA. This chain's CDR3 is CASQVAGADTQYF. The CDR3, as DNA: TGTGCCAGCCAAGTTGCGGGGGCAGATACGCAGTATTTT.

This clonotype was found many times. The chain employs TRBV20-1 and TRBJ2-7; either TRBD1 or TRBD2 may fit D (5 bases each). The germline gives CDR1 DFQATT, CDR2 SNEGSKA (reference sequence). There are 13 residues in the CDR3. V was shortened by 0 bases and J by 3 bases, with 9 bases between the two germline ends. The CDR3 loop reads CSARDGTYYEQYF. DNA for the CDR3: TGCAGTGCTAGAGATGGGACCTACTACGAGCAGTACTTC.

This clonotype was seen at least ten times. The rearrangement links TRBV6-5 to TRBJ2-7, with 9 bases lining up with TRBD1. The CDR3 runs to 15 residues. Trimming cost V 4 bases and J 4 bases; bases outside gene matches: 8. The germline gives CDR1 MNHEY, CDR2 SVGAGI. The DNA of the CDR3 is TGTGCCAGCAGTTTCTCCGGGACAGGGAGGTACGAGCAGTACTTC. Its translation: CASSFSGTGRYEQYF.

This chain uses TRBV2 with TRBJ2-1; 7 bases agree with TRBD2. Per germline, CDR1 SNHLY and CDR2 FYNNEI. Trimming cost V 7 bases and J 7 bases; bases outside gene matches: 19. CDR3 length: 17 amino acids. The CDR3 DNA reads as TGTGCCAGCACCGGAGGAGCGGGAAAGGGATTTGGGAATGAGCAGTTCTTC. Amino acids: CASTGGAGKGFGNEQFF.

This clonotype was counted only a few times. The V gene is TRBV5-4, the J gene TRBJ1-4; the match to TRBD1 covers 9 bases. The CDR3 sequence is 14 residues long. V lost 4 bases, J lost 8 bases, and 6 bases stayed unmatched. CDR1 is SGHNT, CDR2 YYREEE, per germline (reference sequence). Written as DNA, the CDR3 is TGTGCCAGCAGCAAACAGGGGGCTGAGGAAAAACTGTTTTTT. This encodes CASSKQGAEEKLFF.

This clonotype was seen at least ten times. The rearrangement links TRBV7-9 to TRBJ1-1, with TRBD1 as a possible D gene (5 bases). Germline loops: CDR1 SEHNR, CDR2 FQNEAQ (reference sequence). Trimming shortened V by 2 bases and J by 11 bases, and 9 bases separated the two germline ends. The CDR3 is 11 amino acids. CDR3 loop: CASSLMGRAFF. As DNA, the CDR3 is TGTGCCAGCAGCTTAATGGGGCGGGCTTTCTTT.

This clonotype was picked up many times. The chain carries TRBV7-9 and TRBJ2-3; 10 bases agree with TRBD1. V dropped 5 bases and J dropped 3; count of bases not matched to a gene: 5. Germline-derived CDR1 and CDR2 are SEHNR and FQNEAQ (reference sequence). The CDR3 contains 15 residues. This CDR3 reads CASSPRQGATDTQYF. Here the CDR3 DNA reads TGTGCCAGCAGCCCACGACAGGGGGCAACAGATACGCAGTATTTT.

DNA of the CDR3: TGCAGTGCTAGAGATCCCAGGGGGCGGGTGACCCAGTACTTC. The encoded protein is CSARDPRGRVTQYF. This chain joins TRBV20-1 and TRBJ2-5; 8 nucleotides agree with TRBD1. The V gene's germline CDR1 is DFQATT and CDR2 SNEGSKA (reference sequence). J lost 7 bases, V lost 0 bases, and 7 bases had no gene match. This CDR3 is built from 14 residues.